The 28 T cell receptor beta chains presented below share a single source sample, sequenced in a study of T cells of healthy individuals. TCRdb reprocessed the 5' RACE reads with MiXCR, giving one entry per CDR3 protein. The table includes over 95,000 distinct CDR3 sequences, about 16% detected once. All receptors derive from a human donor in good health.

The chain combines TRBV5-6 with TRBJ2-1; D remains unclear. V shed 1 base and J shed 9 bases, with 5 bases lying between them. The CDR3 sequence is 11 residues long. Germline CDR1 is SGHDT and CDR2 is YYEEEE. DNA for the CDR3: TGTGCCAGCAGCTTGACTACTGAGCAGTTCTTC. It encodes CASSLTTEQFF. The whole variable domain, filled in from reference TRBV5-6 and TRBJ2-1, reads DAGVTQSPTHLIKTRGQQVTLRCSPKSGHDTVSWYQQALGQGPQFIFQYYEEEERQRGNFPDRFSGHQFPNYSSELNVNALLLGDSALYLCASSLTTEQFFGPGTRLTVL.

The V and J genes are TRBV5-1 and TRBJ2-7, with 8 nucleotides matching TRBD1. With 4 bases clipped from V and 11 bases from J, the junction kept 14 bases outside the gene matches. Germline CDR1 is SGHRS and CDR2 is YFSETQ. The CDR3 loop spans 14 amino acids. CDR3 DNA sequence: TGCGCCAGCAGCCGGGGAGGACAGGGTAAGGAAGAGTACTTC. This sequence encodes CASSRGGQGKEEYF.

The chain couples TRBV7-2 to TRBJ2-1, with D tentatively TRBD2 (6 bases). Germline CDR1 reads SGHTA; CDR2 reads FQGNSA. The CDR3 has 15 amino acids. V gave up 3 bases and J gave up 4 bases, with 13 bases separating them. CDR3: CASSLAGGNYNEQFF. The DNA for the CDR3 is TGTGCCAGCAGCTTGGCTGGCGGGAATTACAATGAGCAGTTCTTC.

This clonotype was seen ten or more times. The rearrangement joins TRBV4-2 to TRBJ2-4; the match to TRBD2 covers 9 bases. Germline V lookup: CDR1 LGHNA, CDR2 YNFKEQ. The length of the CDR3 is 19 residues. With V trimmed by 1 base and J by 3 bases, 13 bases remained unmatched. In DNA form, the CDR3 reads TGTGCCAGCAGCCAAGGCAGGAATAGCGGGAGATATGTCAAAAACATTCAGTACTTC. It specifies CASSQGRNSGRYVKNIQYF.

This clonotype was picked up a small number of times. The rearrangement joins TRBV6-4 to TRBJ1-2; weak D call: TRBD1 (6 bases). The germline gives CDR1 MRHNA, CDR2 SNTAGT. This CDR3 comprises 18 residues. The V end was cut by 2 bases, the J end by 8 bases, with 27 bases between. The CDR3 bases are TGTGCCAGCAGTGACACTCCCGGGACACCAACCGGGCCAGGGGGCTACACCTTC. Translating it yields CASSDTPGTPTGPGGYTF.

J is TRBJ2-1 and V is TRBV5-1; no reliable D call. Trimming left V 1 base short and J 2 bases short, with 10 bases between. Germline CDR1 reads SGHRS; CDR2 reads YFSETQ. This CDR3 comprises 15 residues. The CDR3: CASSLSGAPYNEQFF. The CDR3 DNA sequence: TGCGCCAGCAGCTTGTCCGGTGCCCCCTACAATGAGCAGTTCTTC.

The chain recombines TRBV4-3 with TRBJ1-4; the D gene is possibly TRBD1 (6 bases). Between the trimmed V and J ends, which lost 0 bases and 11 bases, there was a span of 19 bases. The CDR3 is made up of 16 amino acids. The V gene's germline CDR1 is LGHNA and CDR2 YSLEER. DNA of the CDR3: TGCGCCAGCAGCCAAGATTCATCCGGGGGCAGTACTAAACTGTTTTTT. It specifies CASSQDSSGGSTKLFF.

This clonotype occurred a few times. This chain joins TRBV20-1 and TRBJ1-6; D unresolved. Germline CDR1 is DFQATT and CDR2 is SNEGSKA (reference sequence). Trimming took 6 bases from V and 6 from J, leaving 15 bases between them. The CDR3 contains 14 residues. In DNA form, the CDR3 reads TGCAGTGCCATGGATGGCCGGGGTAATTCACCCCTCCACTTT. It codes for CSAMDGRGNSPLHF.

V is TRBV6-6 and J is TRBJ2-4, with 9 positions matching TRBD1. Trimming removed 2 bases from V and 3 bases from J; junction bases left unmatched: 11. The CDR3 length is 18 residues. Germline CDR1 MNHNY, CDR2 SVGAGI (reference sequence). CDR3 coding DNA: TGTGCCAGCAGTTACACCAAAACAGGGGGCGCGGGCAAAAACATTCAGTACTTC. Translation: CASSYTKTGGAGKNIQYF.

This chain joins TRBV27 and TRBJ2-3; D might be TRBD1 (6 bases). Trimming stripped 3 bases from V and 3 bases from J, with 10 bases between. The germline V gene has CDR1 MNHEY and CDR2 SMNVEV (reference sequence). The CDR3 loop spans 14 amino acids. Written as DNA, the CDR3 is TGTGCCAGCAGTTTCGGACAGCCAACAGATACGCAGTATTTT. This translates into CASSFGQPTDTQYF.

This clonotype was seen more than once but under ten times. The chain recombines TRBV7-8 with TRBJ2-7; D is unresolved. This CDR3 spans 16 amino acids. V lost 0 bases and J lost 0, with 12 bases in between. The germline V gene encodes CDR1 SGHVS and CDR2 FQNEAQ. In DNA, the CDR3 is TGTGCCAGCAGCTTAGCGCTCCGCCTAAGCTCCTACGAGCAGTACTTC. Protein: CASSLALRLSSYEQYF.

This clonotype was counted ten times or more. This chain uses TRBV20-1 with TRBJ1-4, with TRBD1 matching 9 bases. The CDR3 totals 13 residues. V was pared by 4 bases and J by 5 bases, with 2 bases of the junction left unmatched. Germline values: CDR1 DFQATT, CDR2 SNEGSKA (reference sequence). CDR3 residues: CSATDRGNEKLFF. The CDR3 coding sequence is TGCAGTGCTACGGACAGGGGCAATGAAAAACTGTTTTTT.

This clonotype was picked up many times. This chain joins TRBV24-1 and TRBJ2-3; 8 bases map to TRBD2. The trim removed 9 bases at V and 3 bases at J, leaving 4 bases unmatched. The V gene's germline CDR1 is KGHDR and CDR2 SFDVKD. This CDR3 is built from 13 residues. The CDR3 sequence is CATQSGRTDTQYF. In nucleotides, the CDR3 is TGTGCCACCCAGAGCGGGAGAACAGATACGCAGTATTTT.

This clonotype was counted between two and nine times. This chain uses TRBV6-5 with TRBJ1-6, with a weak D call TRBD1 (5 bases). Germline V gene sequence: CDR1 MNHEY, CDR2 SVGAGI. The V gene lost 5 bases and the J gene lost 6 bases, with 14 bases spanning the gap. The CDR3 loop spans 15 amino acids. The CDR3 sequence: CASSRFGTGNSPLHF. The CDR3 DNA sequence: TGTGCCAGCAGTAGGTTTGGGACGGGTAATTCACCCCTCCACTTT.

This clonotype was seen a few times. This chain uses TRBV2 with TRBJ2-7, with 12 bases matching TRBD2. J gave up 2 bases and V 6 bases, and 20 bases lay outside the gene matches. This CDR3 comprises 20 residues. Germline CDR1 is SNHLY and CDR2 is FYNNEI. CDR3 sequence: CASRGIPGLAGSGSPYEQYF. DNA for the CDR3: TGTGCCAGCAGGGGAATTCCGGGACTAGCGGGTTCCGGCTCCCCCTACGAGCAGTACTTC.

This clonotype has a count of ten or more. The chain couples TRBV7-8 to TRBJ1-1; D not resolved. Looked up from germline, CDR1 is SGHVS and CDR2 is FQNEAQ. CDR3 length: 13 amino acids. Trimming removed 5 bases from V and 3 bases from J, with 10 bases in between. CDR3 region: CASSQGLDTEAFF. CDR3 coding DNA: TGTGCCAGCAGCCAAGGTTTGGACACTGAAGCTTTCTTT.

This clonotype came up a few times. The chain couples TRBV28 to TRBJ2-1; no clear D. The germline V gene has CDR1 MDHEN and CDR2 SYDVKM. Trimming shortened V by 5 bases and J by 6 bases, and 14 bases separated the two germline ends. This CDR3 has 14 amino acids. The CDR3 coding sequence is TGTGCCAGCAGTCGGACCCCCCCGGGCAATGAGCAGTTCTTC. Encoded protein: CASSRTPPGNEQFF.

This clonotype was found many times. The V and J genes are TRBV28 and TRBJ2-2; perhaps TRBD2 as D (6 bases). This CDR3 contains 15 residues. Germline-derived CDR1 and CDR2 are MDHEN and SYDVKM. V lost 3 bases, J lost 1 base, and 9 bases lay in between. The CDR3 is CASSFERVNTGELFF. The CDR3 coding sequence is TGTGCCAGCAGTTTTGAGCGGGTGAACACCGGGGAGCTGTTTTTT.

The CDR3 region has the DNA TGTGCCAGCAGTCGGAGCGGGGGGGCCGCAGATACGCAGTATTTT. Translating it yields CASSRSGGAADTQYF. V gene TRBV12-3 or TRBV12-4 combines with J gene TRBJ2-3; 10 nucleotides match TRBD2. The CDR3 runs to 15 residues. V lost 5 bases and J lost 4; bases outside the gene matches: 6.

The J gene is TRBJ1-2, the V gene TRBV29-1; maybe TRBD1 (6 bases). The CDR3 spans 13 residues. V shed 5 bases and J shed 2 bases, with 12 bases lying between them. Germline V gene lookup returns CDR1 SQVTM and CDR2 ANQGSEA. The CDR3: CSVLGGQNYGYTF. CDR3 nucleotides: TGCAGCGTTCTAGGGGGGCAGAACTATGGCTACACCTTC.

This clonotype came up many times. Written as DNA, the CDR3 is TGTGCCAGTTGGGACACTGAAGCTTTCTTT. It codes for CASWDTEAFF. This chain connects TRBV6-5 to TRBJ1-1; D not resolved. This CDR3 has 10 amino acids. V dropped 9 bases and J dropped 3 bases, with 5 bases sitting between them. Germline V gene data show CDR1 as MNHEY and CDR2 as SVGAGI.

The chain employs TRBV28 and TRBJ2-7; D is ambiguous. The ends were cut back, 3 bases at V and 2 bases at J, with 5 bases in the middle. The CDR3 runs 12 residues. Germline values: CDR1 MDHEN, CDR2 SYDVKM. CDR3 in DNA: TGTGCCAGCAGTTTTTTTCCCTACGAGCAGTACTTC. Amino acid sequence: CASSFFPYEQYF.

This clonotype has just a few counts. This chain joins TRBV9 and TRBJ2-7; no clear D. Germline lookup yields CDR1 SGDLS and CDR2 YYNGEE. This CDR3 is built from 14 residues. With 1 base removed from V and 4 bases from J, the gap between germline ends came to 12 bases. The CDR3 nucleotides read TGTGCCAGCAGCGTATCCCCTTTGGGATACGAGCAGTACTTC. Translated: CASSVSPLGYEQYF.

The chain joins TRBV4-2 to TRBJ1-3, with a weak D call TRBD1 (5 bases). Trimming removed 4 bases at V and 0 bases at J, with 13 bases between. Germline CDR1 and CDR2: LGHNA and YNFKEQ. This CDR3 has 16 amino acids. For the CDR3, the DNA is TGTGCCAGCAGCCGGACCCTAGGGGCCTCTGGAAACACCATATATTTT. Translation: CASSRTLGASGNTIYF.

The table lists this clonotype with a few counts. This chain links TRBV28 with TRBJ2-1; the D is unclear. Germline CDR1 MDHEN, CDR2 SYDVKM. The CDR3 has 12 residues. Trimming removed 2 bases from V and 10 bases from J, with 9 bases in between. DNA of the CDR3: TGTGCCAGCAGTTTACATCTGGCCGAGCAGTTCTTC. This translates into CASSLHLAEQFF. Supplemented by reference TRBV28 and TRBJ2-1, the full variable domain reads DVKVTQSSRYLVKRTGEKVFLECVQDMDHENMFWYRQDPGLGLRLIYFSYDVKMKEKGDIPEGYSVSREKKERFSLILESASTNQTSMYLCASSLHLAEQFFGPGTRLTVL.

The chain joins TRBV6-5 to TRBJ2-2; D is unresolved. The CDR3 consists of 13 residues. V lost 6 bases and J lost 6, with 11 bases in between. Germline V gene sequence: CDR1 MNHEY, CDR2 SVGAGI. CDR3: CASRTKYPGELFF. The CDR3 nucleotides are TGTGCCAGCAGGACCAAATACCCCGGGGAGCTGTTTTTT.

This clonotype was seen repeatedly, ten times or more. V is TRBV28 and J is TRBJ2-7; TRBD2 aligns across 13 bases. V lost 3 bases and J lost 2; bases outside the gene matches: 4. There are 16 residues in the CDR3. Germline V CDR1 and CDR2: MDHEN, SYDVKM. The CDR3: CASSFLGLAGAYEQYF. The CDR3 DNA reads as TGTGCCAGCAGTTTTCTAGGACTAGCGGGAGCCTACGAGCAGTACTTC.

The CDR3 loop is CASSQDRDYDEQFF. In nucleotides, the CDR3 is TGTGCCAGCAGCCAAGATCGTGATTACGATGAGCAGTTCTTC. The rearrangement links TRBV3-1 to TRBJ2-1; D uncertain. This CDR3 contains 14 residues. CDR1 and CDR2 (germline): LGHDT, YNNKEL (reference sequence). Trimming took 0 bases from V and 8 from J, leaving 11 bases between them.